This T cell receptor (beta chain) was retrieved from a study of T cell clones after liver transplantation. This CDR3 is 14 amino acids long. Germline V gene sequence: CDR1 SGHRS, CDR2 YFSETQ. The V end lost 4 bases, the J end lost 0 bases, and 10 bases lay between the germline ends. Measured with immunoSEQ multiplex PCR; TCRdb has only the in-frame clones, and not every one. Of some 80,000 clones in the sample, around 84% are singletons; the top ten hold 2.1%. This specimen consisted of CD4+ T cells from blood, obtained roughly 50 months after liver transplant. The TCR originated in a human patient who received a liver transplant. The graft donor may account for some of the T cells. The chain combines TRBV5-1 with TRBJ1-1; D call uncertain. The CDR3: CASSPRHVNTEAFF. CDR3 coding DNA: TGCGCCAGCAGCCCCCGTCATGTGAACACTGAAGCTTTCTTT.